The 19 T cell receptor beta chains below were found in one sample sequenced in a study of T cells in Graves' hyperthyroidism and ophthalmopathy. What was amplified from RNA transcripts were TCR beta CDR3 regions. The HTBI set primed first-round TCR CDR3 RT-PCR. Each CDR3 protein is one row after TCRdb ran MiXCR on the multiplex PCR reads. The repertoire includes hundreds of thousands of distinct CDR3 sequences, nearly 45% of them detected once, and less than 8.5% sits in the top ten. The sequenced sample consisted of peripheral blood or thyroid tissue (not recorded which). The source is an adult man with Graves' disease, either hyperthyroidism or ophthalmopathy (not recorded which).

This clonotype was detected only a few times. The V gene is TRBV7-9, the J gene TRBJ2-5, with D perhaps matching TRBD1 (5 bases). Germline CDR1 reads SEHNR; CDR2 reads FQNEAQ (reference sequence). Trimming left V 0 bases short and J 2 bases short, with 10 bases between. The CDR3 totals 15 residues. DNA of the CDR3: TGTGCCAGCAGCTTAGCTCTAACAGGTCAAGAGACCCAGTACTTC. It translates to CASSLALTGQETQYF.

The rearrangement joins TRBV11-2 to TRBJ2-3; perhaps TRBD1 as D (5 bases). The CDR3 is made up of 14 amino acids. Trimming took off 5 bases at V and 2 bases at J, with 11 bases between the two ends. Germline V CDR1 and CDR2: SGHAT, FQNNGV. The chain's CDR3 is CASSPLGVTDTQYF. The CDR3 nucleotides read TGTGCCAGCAGCCCCCTAGGGGTCACAGATACGCAGTATTTT.

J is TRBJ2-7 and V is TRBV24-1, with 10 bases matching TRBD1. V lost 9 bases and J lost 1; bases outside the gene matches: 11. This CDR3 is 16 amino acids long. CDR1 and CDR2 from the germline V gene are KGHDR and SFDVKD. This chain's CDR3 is CATGYSGTGVSYEQYF. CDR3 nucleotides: TGTGCCACCGGATATTCCGGGACAGGGGTTTCCTACGAGCAGTACTTC.

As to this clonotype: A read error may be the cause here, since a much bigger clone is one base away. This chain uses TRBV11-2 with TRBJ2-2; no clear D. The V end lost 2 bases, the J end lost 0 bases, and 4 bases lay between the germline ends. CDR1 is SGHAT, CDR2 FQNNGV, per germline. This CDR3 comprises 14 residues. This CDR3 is CASSLRTNTGELFF. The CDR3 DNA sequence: TGTGCCAGCAGCTTAAGGACGAACACCGGGGAGCTGTTTTTT.

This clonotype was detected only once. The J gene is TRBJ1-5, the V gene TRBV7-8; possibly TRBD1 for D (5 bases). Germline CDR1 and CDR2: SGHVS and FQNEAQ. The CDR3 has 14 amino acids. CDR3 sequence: CARQTARGNQPQHF. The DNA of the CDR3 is TGTGCTAGACAGACAGCGAGGGGCAATCAGCCCCAGCATTTT.

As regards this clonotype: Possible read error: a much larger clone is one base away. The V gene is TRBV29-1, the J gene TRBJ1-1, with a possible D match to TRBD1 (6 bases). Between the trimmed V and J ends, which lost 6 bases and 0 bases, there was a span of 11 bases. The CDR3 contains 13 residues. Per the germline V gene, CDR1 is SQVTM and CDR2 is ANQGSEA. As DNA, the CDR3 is TGCAGCGTGGAGGGGGTCCTGAACACTGAAGCTTTCTTT. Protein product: CSVEGVLNTEAFF.

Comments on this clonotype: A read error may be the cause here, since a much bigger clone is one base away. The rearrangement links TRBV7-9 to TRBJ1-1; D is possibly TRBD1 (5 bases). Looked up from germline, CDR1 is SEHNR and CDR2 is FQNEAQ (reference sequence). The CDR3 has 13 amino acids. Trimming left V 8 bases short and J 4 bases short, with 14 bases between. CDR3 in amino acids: CASGPRQSTEAFF. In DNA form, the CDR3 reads TGTGCCAGCGGCCCCAGACAGAGCACTGAAGCTTTCTTT.

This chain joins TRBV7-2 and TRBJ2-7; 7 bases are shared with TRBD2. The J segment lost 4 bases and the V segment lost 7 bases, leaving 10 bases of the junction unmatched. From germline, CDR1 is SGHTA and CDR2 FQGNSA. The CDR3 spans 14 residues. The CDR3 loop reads CASTTGGALYEQYF. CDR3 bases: TGTGCCAGCACAACGGGGGGTGCGCTATACGAGCAGTACTTC. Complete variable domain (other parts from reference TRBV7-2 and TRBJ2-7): GAGVSQSPSNKVTEKGKDVELRCDPISGHTALYWYRQSLGQGLEFLIYFQGNSAPDKSGLPSDRFSAERTGGSVSTLTIQRTQQEDSAVYLCASTTGGALYEQYFGPGTRLTVT.

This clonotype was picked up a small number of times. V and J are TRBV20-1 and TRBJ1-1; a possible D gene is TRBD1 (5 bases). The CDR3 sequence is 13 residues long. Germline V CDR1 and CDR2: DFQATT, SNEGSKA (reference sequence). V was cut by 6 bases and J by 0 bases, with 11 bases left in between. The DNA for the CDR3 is TGCAGTGCCACGACAGAAGTGAACACTGAAGCTTTCTTT. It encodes CSATTEVNTEAFF.

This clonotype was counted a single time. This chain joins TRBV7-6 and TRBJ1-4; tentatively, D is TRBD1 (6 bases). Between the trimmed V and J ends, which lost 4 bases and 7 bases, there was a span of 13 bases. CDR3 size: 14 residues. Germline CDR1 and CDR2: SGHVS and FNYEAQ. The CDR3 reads CASSYPGAVEKLFF. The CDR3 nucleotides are TGTGCCAGCAGCTACCCGGGGGCGGTTGAAAAACTGTTTTTT. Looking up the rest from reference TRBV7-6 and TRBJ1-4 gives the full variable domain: GAGVSQSPRYKVTKRGQDVALRCDPISGHVSLYWYRQALGQGPEFLTYFNYEAQQDKSGLPNDRFSAERPEGSISTLTIQRTEQRDSAMYRCASSYPGAVEKLFFGSGTQLSVL.

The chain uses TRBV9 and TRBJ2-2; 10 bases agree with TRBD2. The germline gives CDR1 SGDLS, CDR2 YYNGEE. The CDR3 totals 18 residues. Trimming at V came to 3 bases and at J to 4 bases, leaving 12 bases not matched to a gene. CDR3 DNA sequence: TGTGCCAGCAGCGACCTAAGCGGGAGGGCCAAGTTCACCGGGGAGCTGTTTTTT. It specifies CASSDLSGRAKFTGELFF.

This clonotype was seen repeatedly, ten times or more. CDR3 coding DNA: TGTGCCACCAGTGATACGTCCTCTGGGGGCTACACCTTC. Translated: CATSDTSSGGYTF. The chain recombines TRBV24-1 with TRBJ1-2; unclear D gene. This CDR3 comprises 13 residues. The germline gives CDR1 KGHDR, CDR2 SFDVKD. V was shortened by 3 bases and J by 8 bases, with 12 bases between the two germline ends.

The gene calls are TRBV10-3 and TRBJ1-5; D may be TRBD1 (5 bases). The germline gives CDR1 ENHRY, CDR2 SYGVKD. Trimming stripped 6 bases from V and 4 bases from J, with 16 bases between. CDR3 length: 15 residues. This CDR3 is CAIRSGSSRNQPQHF. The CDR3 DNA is TGTGCCATCAGATCAGGGTCTAGCAGGAATCAGCCCCAGCATTTT.

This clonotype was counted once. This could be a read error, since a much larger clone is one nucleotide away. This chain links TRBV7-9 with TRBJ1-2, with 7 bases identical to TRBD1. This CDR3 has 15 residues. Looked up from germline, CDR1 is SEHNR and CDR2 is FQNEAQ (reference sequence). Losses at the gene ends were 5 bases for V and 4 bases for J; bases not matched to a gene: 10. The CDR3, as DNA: TGTGCCAGCAGCGGAGGGGCAGGGGGGATCTATGGCTACACCTTC. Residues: CASSGGAGGIYGYTF.

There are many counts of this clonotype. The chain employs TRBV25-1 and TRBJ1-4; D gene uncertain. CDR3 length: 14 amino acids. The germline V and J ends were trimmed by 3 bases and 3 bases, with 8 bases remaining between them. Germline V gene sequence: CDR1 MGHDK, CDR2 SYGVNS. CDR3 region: CASSDDGANEKLFF. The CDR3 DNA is TGTGCCAGCAGTGACGACGGAGCTAATGAAAAACTGTTTTTT.

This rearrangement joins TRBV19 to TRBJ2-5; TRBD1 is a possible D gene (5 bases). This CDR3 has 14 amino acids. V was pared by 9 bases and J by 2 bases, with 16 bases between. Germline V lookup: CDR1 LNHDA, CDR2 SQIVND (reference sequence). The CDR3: CASREDRRQETQYF. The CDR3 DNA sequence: TGTGCCAGCCGTGAAGACAGAAGACAAGAGACCCAGTACTTC.

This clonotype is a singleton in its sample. The CDR3 coding sequence is TGTGCCTGGAGGAGGACAGCTATGAACACTGAAGCTTTCTTT. Its protein product is CAWRRTAMNTEAFF. V and J are TRBV25-1 and TRBJ1-1; D perhaps matches TRBD1 (6 bases). Germline CDR1 is MGHDK and CDR2 is SYGVNS. Trimming pared 11 bases from V and 0 bases from J, leaving 16 bases between. The CDR3 is made up of 14 amino acids.

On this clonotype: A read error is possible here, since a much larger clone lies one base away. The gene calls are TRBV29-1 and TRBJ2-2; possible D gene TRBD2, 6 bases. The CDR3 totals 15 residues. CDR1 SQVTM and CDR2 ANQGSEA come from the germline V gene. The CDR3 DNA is TGCAGCGTCCGTCTTAGCGGACTGAACTCCGGGGAGCTGTTTTTT. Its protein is CSVRLSGLNSGELFF.

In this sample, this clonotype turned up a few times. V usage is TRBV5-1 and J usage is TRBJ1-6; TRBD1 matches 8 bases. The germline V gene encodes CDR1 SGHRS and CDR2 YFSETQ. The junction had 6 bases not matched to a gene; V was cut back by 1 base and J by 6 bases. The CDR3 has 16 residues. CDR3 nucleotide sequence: TGCGCCAGCAGCTTGACAGGGGGGGCTCGTAATTCACCCCTCCACTTT. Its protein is CASSLTGGARNSPLHF.